These 13 T cell receptor beta chains were sequenced from one sample in a study of blood T cell repertoires in COVID-19. Sequencing used immunoSEQ multiplex PCR; TCRdb keeps in-frame clones, though not all of them. The data contain approximately 210,000 clones, roughly four fifths of them singletons. The specimen sequenced was PBMCs or T cells enriched from blood (not recorded which). Receptors originate from a middle-aged man who had recovered from COVID-19.

The chain combines TRBV18 with TRBJ1-1; tentative D call: TRBD1 (5 bases). Looked up from germline, CDR1 is KGHSH and CDR2 is LQKENI. The CDR3 spans 14 residues. Trimming shortened V by 8 bases and J by 1 base, and 14 bases separated the two germline ends. CDR3 in DNA: TGTGCCAGCCACCCCAGAACAGGGAACACTGAAGCTTTCTTT. It is translated as CASHPRTGNTEAFF.

The CDR3 DNA follows: TGCGCCAGCAGCTTGGCTGGGGGGGACAACTATGGCTACACCTTC. It specifies CASSLAGGDNYGYTF. This chain joins TRBV5-1 and TRBJ1-2, with D possibly being TRBD1 (5 bases). The germline V gene has CDR1 SGHRS and CDR2 YFSETQ. V shed 0 bases and J shed 2 bases, with 11 bases lying between them. The length of the CDR3 is 15 residues.

The CDR3 sequence: CASSLGSSSYNEQFF. The CDR3 DNA follows: TGTGCCAGCAGCTTGGGTTCGAGCTCCTACAATGAGCAGTTCTTC. This chain links TRBV5-4 with TRBJ2-1; D remains unclear. Trimming stripped 0 bases from V and 0 bases from J, with 7 bases between. Germline-derived CDR1 and CDR2 are SGHNT and YYREEE (reference sequence). The CDR3 totals 15 residues.

V usage is TRBV10-3 and J usage is TRBJ1-4, with 9 bases fitting TRBD1. Germline V CDR1 and CDR2: ENHRY, SYGVKD. Losses at the gene ends were 10 bases for V and 8 bases for J; bases not matched to a gene: 11. CDR3 length: 14 amino acids. The DNA of the CDR3 is TGTGCCACCGGGGCCGGGACAGGGAGCGAAAAACTGTTTTTT. Translating it yields CATGAGTGSEKLFF.

Worth noting for this clone: The junction differs from germline at one of its ends, possibly a read error. J is TRBJ2-1 and V is TRBV5-8; tentative D call: TRBD2 (5 bases). Germline V gene data show CDR1 as SGHTS and CDR2 as YDEGEE. This CDR3 comprises 9 residues. The CDR3 nucleotides are TGCACGGACCGGGGTGAGCAGTTCTTC. It encodes CTDRGEQFF.

Only a few counts were recorded for this clone. The J gene is TRBJ1-1, the V gene TRBV9; D call uncertain. CDR1 and CDR2 from the germline V gene are SGDLS and YYNGEE. Trimming removed 0 bases from V and 0 bases from J, with 18 bases in between. The CDR3 runs to 18 residues. The CDR3 bases are TGTGCCAGCAGCGTAGCGGAGGCCCTCAGTGGGTTGAACACTGAAGCTTTCTTT. Amino acid sequence: CASSVAEALSGLNTEAFF.

The chain joins TRBV25-1 to TRBJ1-3; TRBD1 matches at 9 bases. The junction had 6 bases not matched to a gene; V was cut back by 8 bases and J by 4 bases. The CDR3 totals 14 residues. The germline V gene encodes CDR1 MGHDK and CDR2 SYGVNS. The CDR3 region is CASHGTGRGNTIYF. The CDR3 nucleotides read TGTGCCAGCCACGGGACAGGGAGAGGAAACACCATATATTTT.

This clone was picked up one time. This sequence joins TRBV14 and TRBJ2-1, with D perhaps TRBD2 (6 bases). The CDR3 consists of 18 residues. Deletions cut 0 bases from V and 5 bases from J, with 20 bases between. Germline V gives CDR1 SGHDN, CDR2 FVKESK. CDR3: CASSQEGVAASENNEQFF. As DNA, the CDR3 is TGTGCCAGCAGCCAAGAAGGGGTAGCTGCTAGCGAGAACAATGAGCAGTTCTTC.

Remarks on this clone: Additional DNA sequences in this sample encode the identical CDR3. The chain carries TRBV9 and TRBJ1-4; D not resolved. The CDR3 extends over 14 amino acids. CDR1 SGDLS and CDR2 YYNGEE come from the germline V gene. Trimming took off 1 base at V and 0 bases at J, with 4 bases between the two ends. CDR3 sequence (DNA): TGTGCCAGCAGCGTATCCGCAACTAATGAAAAACTGTTTTTT. Translation: CASSVSATNEKLFF.

The gene calls are TRBV10-3 and TRBJ1-4; TRBD1 matches at 8 bases. This CDR3 spans 14 amino acids. In germline, CDR1 is ENHRY, CDR2 SYGVKD. Trimming at V came to 8 bases and at J to 2 bases, leaving 4 bases not matched to a gene. For the CDR3, the DNA is TGTGCCATCGGACAGGGCAGCACTAATGAAAAACTGTTTTTT. The encoded protein is CAIGQGSTNEKLFF.

The CDR3 region is CASSSGLGEQYF. The CDR3 DNA sequence: TGTGCCAGCAGCTCCGGACTCGGCGAGCAGTACTTC. V is TRBV7-9 and J is TRBJ2-7, with D perhaps TRBD2 (5 bases). V shed 4 bases and J shed 6 bases, with 10 bases lying between them. Germline CDR1 is SEHNR and CDR2 is FQNEAQ (reference sequence). The CDR3 length is 12 residues.

The chain employs TRBV29-1 and TRBJ1-2; 7 bases match TRBD1. The CDR3 loop spans 14 amino acids. The V segment lost 4 bases and the J segment 0 bases; nucleotides outside the gene matches: 5. Germline loops: CDR1 SQVTM, CDR2 ANQGSEA. The CDR3 reads CSVAFQGANYGYTF. The CDR3 nucleotides are TGCAGCGTTGCGTTTCAGGGGGCTAACTATGGCTACACCTTC.

The chain recombines TRBV6-5 with TRBJ1-1; TRBD1 agrees at 7 bases. Germline V CDR1 and CDR2: MNHEY, SVGAGI. With 2 bases clipped from V and 5 bases from J, the junction kept 8 bases outside the gene matches. The CDR3 covers 15 residues. In nucleotides, the CDR3 is TGTGCCAGCAGTTACGGTGAGGGGGCGGGTACTGAAGCTTTCTTT. Protein product: CASSYGEGAGTEAFF.